This T cell receptor beta chain is from a study of a mutant IDH1 vaccine in newly diagnosed glioma. About the research overall: Treated patients had a mean age of around 39 years and a sex split that was roughly 62% male and about 38% female. Patients were pretreated with radiotherapy, temozolomide, or both, mostly both.

Method: immunoSEQ multiplex PCR; TCRdb's copy keeps in-frame clones and lacks some. The sample consists of around 60,000 clones, about 91% of them appearing once. The CDR3 is 13 residues long. CDR1 is SGHKS and CDR2 is YYEKEE in the germline V gene (reference sequence). V was shortened by 1 base and J by 7 bases, with 11 bases between the two germline ends. Time point defined: baseline, week 1 (first vaccination visit). Treatment given: pre-vaccination baseline after standard-of-care therapy. Newly diagnosed WHO grade 3 or 4 IDH1-mutant, ATRX-lost astrocytomas were identified in the donors. The origin of this receptor is a man aged 45-65 years with glioma. J is TRBJ1-2 and V is TRBV5-5; D ambiguous. Sequenced material: PBMCs, taken from a glioma patient treated with radiotherapy, temozolomide or both. DNA of the CDR3: TGTGCCAGCAGCTTGATCGGGGTCGGTGGCTACACCTTC. This codes for CASSLIGVGGYTF.